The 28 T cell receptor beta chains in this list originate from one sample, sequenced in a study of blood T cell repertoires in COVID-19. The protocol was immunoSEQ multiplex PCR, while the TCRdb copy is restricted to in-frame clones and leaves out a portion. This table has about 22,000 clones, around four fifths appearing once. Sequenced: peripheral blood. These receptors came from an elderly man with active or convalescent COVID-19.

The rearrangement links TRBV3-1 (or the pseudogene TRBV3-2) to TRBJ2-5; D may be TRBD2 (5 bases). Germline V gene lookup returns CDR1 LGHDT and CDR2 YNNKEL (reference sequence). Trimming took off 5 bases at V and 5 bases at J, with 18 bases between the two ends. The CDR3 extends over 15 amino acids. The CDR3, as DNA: TGTGCCAGCAGCGAACGGGGTTCTTTCTCTGAGACCCAGTACTTC. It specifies CASSERGSFSETQYF.

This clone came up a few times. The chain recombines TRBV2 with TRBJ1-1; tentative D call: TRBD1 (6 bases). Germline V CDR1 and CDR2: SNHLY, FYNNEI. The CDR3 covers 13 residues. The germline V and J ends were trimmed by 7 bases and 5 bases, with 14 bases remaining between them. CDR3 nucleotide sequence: TGTGCCAGCAACCCGCAGGGGCGAACTGAAGCTTTCTTT. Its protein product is CASNPQGRTEAFF.

CDR3 DNA sequence: TGCGCCAGCACCAGACAGGGGGCAGACACTGAAGCTTTCTTT. Its protein product is CASTRQGADTEAFF. The chain has TRBV5-1 and TRBJ1-1; 10 positions agree with TRBD1. Germline V CDR1 and CDR2: SGHRS, YFSETQ. J gave up 3 bases and V 6 bases, and 5 bases lay outside the gene matches. CDR3 length: 14 residues.

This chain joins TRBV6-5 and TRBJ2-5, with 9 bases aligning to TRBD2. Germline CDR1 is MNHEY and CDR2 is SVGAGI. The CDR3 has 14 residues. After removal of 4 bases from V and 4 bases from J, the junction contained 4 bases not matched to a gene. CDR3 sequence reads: CASSSGTSLETQYF. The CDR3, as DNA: TGTGCCAGCAGTTCGGGGACTAGCTTAGAGACCCAGTACTTC.

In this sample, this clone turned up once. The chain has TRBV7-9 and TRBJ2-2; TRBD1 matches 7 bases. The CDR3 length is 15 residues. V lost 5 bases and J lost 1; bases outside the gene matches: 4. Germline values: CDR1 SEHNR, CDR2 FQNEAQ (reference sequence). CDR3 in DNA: TGTGCCAGCAGCCCTGGGACAGTGAACACCGGGGAGCTGTTTTTT. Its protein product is CASSPGTVNTGELFF.

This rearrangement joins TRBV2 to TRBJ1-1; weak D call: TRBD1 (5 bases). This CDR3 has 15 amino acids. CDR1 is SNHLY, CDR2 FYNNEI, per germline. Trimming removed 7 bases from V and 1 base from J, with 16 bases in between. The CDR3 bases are TGTGCCAGCAAGACAGCGGGAGACTGGAACACTGAAGCTTTCTTT. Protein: CASKTAGDWNTEAFF.

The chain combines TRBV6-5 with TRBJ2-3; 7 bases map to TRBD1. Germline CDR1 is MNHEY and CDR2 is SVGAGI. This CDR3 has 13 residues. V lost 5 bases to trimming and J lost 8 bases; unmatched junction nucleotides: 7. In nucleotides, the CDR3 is TGTGCCAGCAGTACGACAGGGTACAGTACGCAGTATTTT. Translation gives CASSTTGYSTQYF.

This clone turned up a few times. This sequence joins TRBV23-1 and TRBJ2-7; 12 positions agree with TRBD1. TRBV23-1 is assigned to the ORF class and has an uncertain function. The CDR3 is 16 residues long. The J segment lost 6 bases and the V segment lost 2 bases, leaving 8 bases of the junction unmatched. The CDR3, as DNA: TGCGCCAGCAGTCAAATCACCGGGACAGGGGGCATCGAGCAGTACTTC. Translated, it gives CASSQITGTGGIEQYF.

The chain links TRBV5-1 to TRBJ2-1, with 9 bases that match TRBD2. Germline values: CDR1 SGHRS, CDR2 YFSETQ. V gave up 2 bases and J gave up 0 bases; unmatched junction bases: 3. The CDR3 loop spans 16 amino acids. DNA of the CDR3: TGCGCCAGCAGCTTTACTAGCGGGCCCTCCTACAATGAGCAGTTCTTC. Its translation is CASSFTSGPSYNEQFF.

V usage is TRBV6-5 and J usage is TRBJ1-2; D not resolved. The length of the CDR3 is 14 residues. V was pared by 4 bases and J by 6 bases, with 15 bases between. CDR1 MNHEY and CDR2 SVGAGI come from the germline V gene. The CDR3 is CASSSPGRFHGYTF. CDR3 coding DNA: TGTGCCAGCAGTTCGCCCGGGAGGTTTCATGGCTACACCTTC.

This chain's CDR3 is CASSPRQGGEKLFF. As DNA, the CDR3 is TGTGCCAGCAGCCCCCGACAGGGGGGAGAAAAACTGTTTTTT. The chain joins TRBV9 to TRBJ1-4, with 9 bases identical to TRBD1. The CDR3 has 14 amino acids. Germline V gene lookup returns CDR1 SGDLS and CDR2 YYNGEE. The junction had 6 bases not matched to a gene; V was cut back by 4 bases and J by 8 bases.

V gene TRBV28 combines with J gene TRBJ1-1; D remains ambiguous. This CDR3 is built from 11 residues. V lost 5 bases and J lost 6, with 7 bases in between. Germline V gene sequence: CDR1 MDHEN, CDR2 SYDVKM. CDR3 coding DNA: TGTGCCAGCAGTGGCCTCTCTGAAGCTTTCTTT. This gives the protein CASSGLSEAFF.

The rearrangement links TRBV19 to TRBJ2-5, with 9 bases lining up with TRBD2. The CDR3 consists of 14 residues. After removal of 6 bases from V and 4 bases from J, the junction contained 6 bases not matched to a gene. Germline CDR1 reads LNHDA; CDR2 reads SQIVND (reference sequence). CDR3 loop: CASRPGLATETQYF. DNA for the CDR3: TGTGCCAGTAGGCCGGGACTAGCAACAGAGACCCAGTACTTC.

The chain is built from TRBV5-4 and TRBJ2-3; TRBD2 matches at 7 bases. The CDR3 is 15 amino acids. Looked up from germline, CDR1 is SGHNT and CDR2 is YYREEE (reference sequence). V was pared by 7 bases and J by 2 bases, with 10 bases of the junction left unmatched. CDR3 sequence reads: CASCREAGNTDTQYF. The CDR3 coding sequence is TGTGCCAGCTGCCGAGAAGCGGGGAACACAGATACGCAGTATTTT. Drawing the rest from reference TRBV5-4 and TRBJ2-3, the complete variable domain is ETGVTQSPTHLIKTRGQQVTLRCSSQSGHNTVSWYQQALGQGPQFIFQYYREEENGRGNFPPRFSGLQFPNYSSELNVNALELDDSALYLCASCREAGNTDTQYFGPGTRLTVL.

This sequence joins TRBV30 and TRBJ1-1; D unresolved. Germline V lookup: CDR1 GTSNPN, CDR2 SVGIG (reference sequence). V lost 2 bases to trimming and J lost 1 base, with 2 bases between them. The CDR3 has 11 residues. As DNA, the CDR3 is TGTGCCTGGAGTCGGAACACTGAAGCTTTCTTT. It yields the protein CAWSRNTEAFF.

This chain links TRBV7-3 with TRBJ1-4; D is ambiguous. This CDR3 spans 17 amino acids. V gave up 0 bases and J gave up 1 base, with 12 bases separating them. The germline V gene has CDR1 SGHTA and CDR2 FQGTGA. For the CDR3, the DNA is TGTGCCAGCAGCTTAACGTTGCGGGAGGGAACTAATGAAAAACTGTTTTTT. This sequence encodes CASSLTLREGTNEKLFF.

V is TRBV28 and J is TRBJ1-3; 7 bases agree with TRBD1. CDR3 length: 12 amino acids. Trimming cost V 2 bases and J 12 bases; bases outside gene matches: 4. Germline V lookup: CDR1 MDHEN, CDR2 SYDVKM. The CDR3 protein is CASSLEAGGIYF. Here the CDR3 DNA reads TGTGCCAGCAGTTTAGAAGCAGGGGGCATATATTTT.

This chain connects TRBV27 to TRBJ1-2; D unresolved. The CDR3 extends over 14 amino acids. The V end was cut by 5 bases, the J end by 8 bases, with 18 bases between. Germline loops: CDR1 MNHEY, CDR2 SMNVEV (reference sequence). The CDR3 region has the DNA TGTGCCAGCAGTCACTCTGAGGCGAGCCGCGGCTACACCTTC. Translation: CASSHSEASRGYTF.

This CDR3 is CASSLSGSRSYEQYF. The CDR3 bases are TGTGCCAGCAGTTTGAGCGGGAGTCGCTCCTACGAGCAGTACTTC. This chain joins TRBV28 and TRBJ2-7, with 8 nucleotides matching TRBD2. Trimming at V came to 3 bases and at J to 0 bases, leaving 4 bases not matched to a gene. CDR1 is MDHEN and CDR2 is SYDVKM in the germline V gene. The length of the CDR3 is 15 residues.

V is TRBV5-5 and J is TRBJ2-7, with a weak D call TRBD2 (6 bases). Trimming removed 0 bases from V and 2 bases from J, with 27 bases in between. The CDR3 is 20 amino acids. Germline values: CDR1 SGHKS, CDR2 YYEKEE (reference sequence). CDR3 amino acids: CASSLGLGGFGSRRPYEQYF. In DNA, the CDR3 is TGTGCCAGCAGCTTGGGCCTTGGGGGTTTCGGGAGCCGCCGTCCCTACGAGCAGTACTTC.

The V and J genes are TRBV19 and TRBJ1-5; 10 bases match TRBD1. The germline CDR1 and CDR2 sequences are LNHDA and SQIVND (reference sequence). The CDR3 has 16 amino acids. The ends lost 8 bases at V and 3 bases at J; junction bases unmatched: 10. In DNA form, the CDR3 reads TGTGCCAGTGTCGCCGGGACAGGGGCTTCCAATCAGCCCCAGCATTTT. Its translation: CASVAGTGASNQPQHF.

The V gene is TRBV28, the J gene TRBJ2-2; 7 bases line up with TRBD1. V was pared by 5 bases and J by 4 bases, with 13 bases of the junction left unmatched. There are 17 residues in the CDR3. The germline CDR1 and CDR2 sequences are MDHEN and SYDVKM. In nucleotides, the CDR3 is TGTGCCAGCAGTCCCCTGAAGGGCAGGGGGAGCACCGGGGAGCTGTTTTTT. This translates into CASSPLKGRGSTGELFF.

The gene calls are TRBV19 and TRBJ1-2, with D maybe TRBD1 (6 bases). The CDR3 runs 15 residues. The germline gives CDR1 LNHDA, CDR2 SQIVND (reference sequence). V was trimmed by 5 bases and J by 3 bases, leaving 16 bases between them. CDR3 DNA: TGTGCCAGTAGTCCAGACAGGAAAATGGACTATGGCTACACCTTC. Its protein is CASSPDRKMDYGYTF.

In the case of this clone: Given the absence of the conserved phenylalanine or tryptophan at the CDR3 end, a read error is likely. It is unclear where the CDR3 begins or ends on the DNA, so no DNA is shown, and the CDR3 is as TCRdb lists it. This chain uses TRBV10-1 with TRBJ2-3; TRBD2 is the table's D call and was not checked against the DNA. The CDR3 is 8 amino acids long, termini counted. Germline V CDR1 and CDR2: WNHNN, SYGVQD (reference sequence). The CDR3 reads CASTGGKV.

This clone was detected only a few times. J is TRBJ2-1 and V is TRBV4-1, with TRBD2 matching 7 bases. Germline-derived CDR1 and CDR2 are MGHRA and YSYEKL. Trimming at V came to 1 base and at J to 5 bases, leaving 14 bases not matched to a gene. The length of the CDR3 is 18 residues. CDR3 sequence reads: CASSQAGEGTAANNEQFF. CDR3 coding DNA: TGCGCCAGCAGCCAAGCCGGGGAGGGGACTGCCGCAAACAATGAGCAGTTCTTC.

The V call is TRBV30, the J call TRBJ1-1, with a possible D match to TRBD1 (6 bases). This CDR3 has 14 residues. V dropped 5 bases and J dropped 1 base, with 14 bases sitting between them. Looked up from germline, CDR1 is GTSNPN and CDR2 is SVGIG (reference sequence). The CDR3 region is CAWYLQGTNTEAFF. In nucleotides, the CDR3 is TGTGCCTGGTACTTGCAGGGGACGAACACTGAAGCTTTCTTT.

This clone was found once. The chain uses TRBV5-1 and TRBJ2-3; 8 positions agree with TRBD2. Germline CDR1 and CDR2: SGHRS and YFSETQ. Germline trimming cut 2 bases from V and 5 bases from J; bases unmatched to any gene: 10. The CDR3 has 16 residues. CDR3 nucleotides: TGCGCCAGCAGCTTTCGAGCGGGGGCCGGGGGAGATACGCAGTATTTT. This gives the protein CASSFRAGAGGDTQYF.

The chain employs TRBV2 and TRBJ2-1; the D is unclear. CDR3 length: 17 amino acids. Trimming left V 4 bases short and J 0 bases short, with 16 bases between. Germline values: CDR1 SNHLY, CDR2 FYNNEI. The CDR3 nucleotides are TGTGCCAGCAGTGTTAATCGGCCTAGAGTCTCCTACAATGAGCAGTTCTTC. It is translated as CASSVNRPRVSYNEQFF.